The next 9 T cell receptor beta chains were all read from a single sample in a study of regulatory dendritic cells for organ transplantation. Their recognized antigens are unknown. Sorted subsets were CFSE-labeled and cultured around five days with allogeneic dendritic cells. The protocol was immunoSEQ multiplex PCR, while the TCRdb copy is restricted to in-frame clones and leaves out a portion. The repertoire consists of approximately 12,000 clones, with roughly 91% occurring once and the leading ten covering roughly 0.22%. Material: naive CD8+ T cells from blood cultured with regulatory dendritic cells. Sample subset: CD45RA+ naive T cells. All receptors derive from a human donor in good health.

This clone has a single count. This chain links TRBV20-1 with TRBJ2-1; D not certain. V was shortened by 2 bases and J by 5 bases, with 1 base between the two germline ends. Germline CDR1 and CDR2: DFQATT and SNEGSKA (reference sequence). The CDR3 covers 10 residues. This chain's CDR3 is CSARNNEQFF. CDR3 DNA: TGCAGTGCTAGAAACAATGAGCAGTTCTTC.

CDR3 DNA sequence: TGTGCCAGCAGCCAAGATACATTCGGGACAGGGCCTAGCGTCCTGACTTTC. Protein: CASSQDTFGTGPSVLTF. This chain joins TRBV14 and TRBJ2-6; TRBD1 matches 9 bases. Germline V lookup: CDR1 SGHDN, CDR2 FVKESK. The V segment lost 0 bases and the J segment 12 bases; nucleotides outside the gene matches: 12. The CDR3 runs 17 residues.

The V and J genes are TRBV2 and TRBJ2-1; D unresolved. CDR1 and CDR2 (germline): SNHLY, FYNNEI. Trimming took off 2 bases at V and 9 bases at J, with 11 bases between the two ends. The CDR3 has 13 amino acids. The CDR3 spells CASSEYGLVEQFF. The CDR3 coding sequence is TGTGCCAGCAGTGAATATGGCTTGGTTGAGCAGTTCTTC.

CDR3 nucleotides: TGTGCCAGCAGTACCAGGACAGGGAACGGCTACACCTTC. It codes for CASSTRTGNGYTF. This chain joins TRBV27 and TRBJ1-2; 8 positions match TRBD1. The J segment lost 8 bases and the V segment lost 5 bases, leaving 7 bases of the junction unmatched. In germline, CDR1 is MNHEY, CDR2 SMNVEV (reference sequence). CDR3 size: 13 residues.

V and J are TRBV5-4 and TRBJ2-5, with TRBD2 matching 9 bases. The germline CDR1 and CDR2 sequences are SGHNT and YYREEE (reference sequence). V was clipped by 0 bases and J by 1 base; unmatched bases: 7. CDR3 size: 17 residues. The CDR3 nucleotides are TGTGCCAGCAGCTTGGTGGCTAGCGGGGTAACCCAAGAGACCCAGTACTTC. Translation gives CASSLVASGVTQETQYF.

As concerns this clone: The junction and the germline gene differ at one end; a read error may be behind it. The rearrangement links TRBV5-1 to TRBJ1-2; D unclear. Germline lookup yields CDR1 SGHRS and CDR2 YFSETQ. The CDR3 has 13 amino acids. The CDR3 region is CAGSLMADYGYTF. The DNA for the CDR3 is TGCGCCGGCAGCTTGATGGCGGACTATGGCTACACCTTC.

The chain carries TRBV30 and TRBJ2-7, with 7 bases lining up with TRBD1. CDR3 length: 13 amino acids. The germline V gene has CDR1 GTSNPN and CDR2 SVGIG (reference sequence). Losses at the gene ends were 3 bases for V and 2 bases for J; bases not matched to a gene: 4. The CDR3 spells CAWSGTATYEQYF. The CDR3 nucleotides read TGTGCCTGGAGCGGGACAGCGACCTACGAGCAGTACTTC.

In DNA form, the CDR3 reads TGTGCCACCAGCCGTTCCGGGACAGAATTCTACGAGCAGTACTTC. Translated: CATSRSGTEFYEQYF. This chain links TRBV15 with TRBJ2-7; 7 bases map to TRBD1. V was pared by 5 bases and J by 3 bases, with 10 bases of the junction left unmatched. Germline-derived CDR1 and CDR2 are LNHNV and YYDKDF (reference sequence). This CDR3 spans 15 amino acids.

The V gene is TRBV5-4, the J gene TRBJ2-7; TRBD1 matches at 10 bases. This CDR3 is built from 14 residues. V gave up 9 bases and J gave up 6 bases; unmatched junction bases: 12. Germline CDR1 reads SGHNT; CDR2 reads YYREEE (reference sequence). The CDR3 loop reads CAIYERDRGPEQYF. CDR3 coding DNA: TGTGCCATCTACGAGCGAGACAGGGGGCCCGAGCAGTACTTC.